This TCR beta chain was sequenced during a study of blood T cells in healthy people across ages. Trimming pared 3 bases from V and 6 bases from J, leaving 11 bases between. This CDR3 contains 13 residues. A J-beta primer mix and a sample-barcoded 5' primer were used in a second PCR of about 6 to 12 cycles. All cDNA molecules were each tagged by a template-switch adaptor with 12 random nucleotides. TCRdb ran MiXCR on the 5' RACE reads and lists one entry per CDR3 protein. The sample shows 750,000 or so distinct CDR3 sequences, 25% of them seen only once. This same sample was also part of a study on T cells of mothers and their children.

The TCR sequence derives from a boy between 10 and 17 years old in good health. The chain is built from TRBV12-3 or TRBV12-4 and TRBJ1-2; D is perhaps TRBD1 (6 bases). The sequencing sample was made of blood. The CDR3 sequence: CASSLSGANGYTF. The CDR3 coding sequence is TGTGCCAGCAGTTTGTCGGGGGCGAATGGCTACACCTTC.